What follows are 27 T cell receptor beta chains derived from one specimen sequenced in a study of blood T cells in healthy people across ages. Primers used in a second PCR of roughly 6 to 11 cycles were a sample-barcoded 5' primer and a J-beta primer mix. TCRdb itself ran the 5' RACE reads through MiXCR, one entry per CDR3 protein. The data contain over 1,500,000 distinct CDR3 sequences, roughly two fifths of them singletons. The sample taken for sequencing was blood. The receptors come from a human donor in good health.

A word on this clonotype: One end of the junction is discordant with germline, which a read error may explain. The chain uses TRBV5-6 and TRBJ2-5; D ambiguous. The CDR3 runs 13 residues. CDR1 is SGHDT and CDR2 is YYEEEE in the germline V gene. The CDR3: CACSLWTGETQYF. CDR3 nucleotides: TGTGCCTGCAGCCTGTGGACCGGAGAGACCCAGTACTTC.

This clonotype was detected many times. The CDR3 DNA reads TGTGCCAGCAGCGAACAGAGCTACGAGCAGTACTTC. It is translated as CASSEQSYEQYF. The gene calls are TRBV2 and TRBJ2-7; D not resolved. V was shortened by 6 bases and J by 3 bases, with 9 bases between the two germline ends. Germline loops: CDR1 SNHLY, CDR2 FYNNEI. This CDR3 is 12 amino acids long.

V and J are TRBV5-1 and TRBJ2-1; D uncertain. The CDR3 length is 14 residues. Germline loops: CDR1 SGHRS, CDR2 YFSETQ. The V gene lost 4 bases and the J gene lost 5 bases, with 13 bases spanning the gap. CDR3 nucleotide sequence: TGCGCCAGCAGCAAACCCCCATTTGACAATGAGCAGTTCTTC. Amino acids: CASSKPPFDNEQFF.

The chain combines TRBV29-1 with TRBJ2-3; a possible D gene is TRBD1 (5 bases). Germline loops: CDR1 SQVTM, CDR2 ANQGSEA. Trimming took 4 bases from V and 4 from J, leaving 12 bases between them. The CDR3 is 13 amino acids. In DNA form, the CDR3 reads TGCAGCGTTGGCGGCAGGGCAGCAGATACGCAGTATTTT. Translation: CSVGGRAADTQYF.

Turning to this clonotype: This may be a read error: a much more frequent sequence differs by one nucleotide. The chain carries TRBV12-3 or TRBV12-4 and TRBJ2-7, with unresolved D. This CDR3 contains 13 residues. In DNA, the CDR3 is TGTGCCAGCAGACCCGGATGGTCCTACGGGCAGTACTTC. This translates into CASRPGWSYGQYF.

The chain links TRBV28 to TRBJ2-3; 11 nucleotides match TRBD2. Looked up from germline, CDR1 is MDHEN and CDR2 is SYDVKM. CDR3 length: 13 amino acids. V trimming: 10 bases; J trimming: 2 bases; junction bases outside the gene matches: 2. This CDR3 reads CAILAGDTDTQYF. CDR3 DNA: TGTGCCATACTAGCGGGGGACACAGATACGCAGTATTTT.

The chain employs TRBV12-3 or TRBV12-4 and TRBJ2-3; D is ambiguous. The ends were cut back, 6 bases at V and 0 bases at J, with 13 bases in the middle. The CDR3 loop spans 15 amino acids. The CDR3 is CASRARDTSTDTQYF. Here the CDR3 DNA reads TGTGCCAGCAGGGCTCGAGACACCAGCACAGATACGCAGTATTTT.

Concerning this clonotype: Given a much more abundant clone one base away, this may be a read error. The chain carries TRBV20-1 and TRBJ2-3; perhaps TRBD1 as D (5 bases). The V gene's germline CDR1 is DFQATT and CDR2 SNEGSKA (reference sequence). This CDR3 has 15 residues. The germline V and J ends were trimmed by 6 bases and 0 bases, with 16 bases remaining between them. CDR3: CSAMTYRISTDTQYF. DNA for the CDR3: TGCAGTGCCATGACGTACAGGATTAGCACAGATACGCAGTATTTT.

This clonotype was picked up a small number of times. The CDR3 is CASSLVGREREQYF. CDR3 nucleotides: TGTGCCAGCAGCTTGGTGGGAAGGGAGCGCGAGCAGTACTTC. V usage is TRBV5-4 and J usage is TRBJ2-7; a weak D match, TRBD2 (5 bases). This CDR3 contains 14 residues. Germline CDR1 reads SGHNT; CDR2 reads YYREEE (reference sequence). V lost 0 bases and J 6 bases, leaving 13 bases between the germline ends.

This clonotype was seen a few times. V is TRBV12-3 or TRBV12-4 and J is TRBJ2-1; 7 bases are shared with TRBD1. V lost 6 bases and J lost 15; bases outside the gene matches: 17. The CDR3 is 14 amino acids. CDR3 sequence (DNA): TGTGCCAGCAGCCCCGGGACAGTGGGGTTAGTACGGTTCTTC. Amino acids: CASSPGTVGLVRFF.

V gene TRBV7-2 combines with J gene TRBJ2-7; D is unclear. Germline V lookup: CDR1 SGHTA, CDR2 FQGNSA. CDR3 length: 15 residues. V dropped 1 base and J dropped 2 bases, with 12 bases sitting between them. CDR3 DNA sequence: TGTGCCAGCAGCTTAGGTATAACAGCGACCTACGAGCAGTACTTC. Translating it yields CASSLGITATYEQYF.

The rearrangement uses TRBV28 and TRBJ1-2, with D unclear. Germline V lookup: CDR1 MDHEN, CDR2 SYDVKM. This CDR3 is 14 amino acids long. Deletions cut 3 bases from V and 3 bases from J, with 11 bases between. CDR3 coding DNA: TGTGCCAGCAGTTTTCGGCGCGAGTACTATGGCTACACCTTC. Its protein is CASSFRREYYGYTF.

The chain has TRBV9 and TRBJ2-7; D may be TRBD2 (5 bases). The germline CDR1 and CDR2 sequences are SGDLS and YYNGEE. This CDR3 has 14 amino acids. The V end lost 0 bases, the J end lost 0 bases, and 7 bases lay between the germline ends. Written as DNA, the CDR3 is TGTGCCAGCAGCGTAGGGAGGCGCTCCTACGAGCAGTACTTC. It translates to CASSVGRRSYEQYF.

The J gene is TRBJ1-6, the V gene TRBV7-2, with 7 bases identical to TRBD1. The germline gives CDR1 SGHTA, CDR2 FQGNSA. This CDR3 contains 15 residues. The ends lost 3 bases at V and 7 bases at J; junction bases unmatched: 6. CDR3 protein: CASSFYRDSNSPLHF. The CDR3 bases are TGTGCCAGCAGCTTTTACCGGGACAGCAATTCACCCCTCCACTTT. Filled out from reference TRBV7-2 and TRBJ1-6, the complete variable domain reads GAGVSQSPSNKVTEKGKDVELRCDPISGHTALYWYRQSLGQGLEFLIYFQGNSAPDKSGLPSDRFSAERTGGSVSTLTIQRTQQEDSAVYLCASSFYRDSNSPLHFGNGTRLTVT.

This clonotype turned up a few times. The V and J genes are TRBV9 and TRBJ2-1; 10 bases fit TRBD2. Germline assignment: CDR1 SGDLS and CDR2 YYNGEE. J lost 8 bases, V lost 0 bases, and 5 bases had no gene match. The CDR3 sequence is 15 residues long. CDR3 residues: CASSVVSGGAYEQFF. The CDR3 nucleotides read TGTGCCAGCAGCGTAGTGAGCGGGGGGGCATATGAGCAGTTCTTC.

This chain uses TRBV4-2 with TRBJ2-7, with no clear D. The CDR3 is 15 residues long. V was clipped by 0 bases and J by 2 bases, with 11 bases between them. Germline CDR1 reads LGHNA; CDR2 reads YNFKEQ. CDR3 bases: TGTGCCAGCAGCCAAGATCCCACAGCAACCTACGAGCAGTACTTC. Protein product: CASSQDPTATYEQYF.

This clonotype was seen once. CDR3 in amino acids: CASSQGGPLHGYTF. In nucleotides, the CDR3 is TGTGCCAGCAGCCAAGGCGGGCCTCTCCATGGCTACACCTTC. The chain has TRBV3-1 and TRBJ1-2; no clear D gene. The CDR3 sequence is 14 residues long. Germline CDR1 is LGHDT and CDR2 is YNNKEL (reference sequence). The V end was cut by 1 base, the J end by 6 bases, with 12 bases between.

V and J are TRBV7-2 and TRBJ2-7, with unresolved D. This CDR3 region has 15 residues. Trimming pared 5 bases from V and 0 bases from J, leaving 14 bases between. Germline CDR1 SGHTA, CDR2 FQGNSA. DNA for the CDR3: TGTGCCAGCAGCGCCGAGCGACCAAGCTCCTACGAGCAGTACTTC. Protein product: CASSAERPSSYEQYF.

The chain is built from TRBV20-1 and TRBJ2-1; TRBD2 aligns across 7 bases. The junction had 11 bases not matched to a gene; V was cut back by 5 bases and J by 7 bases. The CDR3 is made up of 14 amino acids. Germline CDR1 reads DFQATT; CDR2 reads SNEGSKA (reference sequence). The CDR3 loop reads CSADLRTRGNEQFF. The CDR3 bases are TGCAGTGCTGACCTAAGGACTAGGGGAAATGAGCAGTTCTTC.

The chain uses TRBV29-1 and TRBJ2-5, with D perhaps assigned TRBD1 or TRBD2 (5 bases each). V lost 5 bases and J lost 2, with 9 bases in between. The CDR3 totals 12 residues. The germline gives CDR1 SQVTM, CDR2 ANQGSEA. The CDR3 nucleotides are TGCAGCGTTAGGGACCTACAAGAGACCCAGTACTTC. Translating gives CSVRDLQETQYF.

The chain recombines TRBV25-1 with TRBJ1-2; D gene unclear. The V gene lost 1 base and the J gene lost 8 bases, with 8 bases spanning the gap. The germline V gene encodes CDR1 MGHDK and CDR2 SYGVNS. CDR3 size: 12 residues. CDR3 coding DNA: TGTGCCAGCAGTGAATTGATTTCGGGCTACACCTTC. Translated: CASSELISGYTF.

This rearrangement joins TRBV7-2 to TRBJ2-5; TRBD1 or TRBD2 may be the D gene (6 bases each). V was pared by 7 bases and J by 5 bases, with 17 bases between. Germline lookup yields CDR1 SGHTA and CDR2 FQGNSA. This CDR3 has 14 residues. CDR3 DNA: TGTGCCAGCAACTTTCCGGGGGCTGGGGAGACCCAGTACTTC. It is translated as CASNFPGAGETQYF.

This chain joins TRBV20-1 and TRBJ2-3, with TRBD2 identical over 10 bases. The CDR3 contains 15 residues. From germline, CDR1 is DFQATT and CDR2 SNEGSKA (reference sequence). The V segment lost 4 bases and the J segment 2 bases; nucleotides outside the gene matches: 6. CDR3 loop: CSAIGLAEFTDTQYF. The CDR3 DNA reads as TGCAGTGCTATCGGACTAGCGGAGTTCACAGATACGCAGTATTTT.

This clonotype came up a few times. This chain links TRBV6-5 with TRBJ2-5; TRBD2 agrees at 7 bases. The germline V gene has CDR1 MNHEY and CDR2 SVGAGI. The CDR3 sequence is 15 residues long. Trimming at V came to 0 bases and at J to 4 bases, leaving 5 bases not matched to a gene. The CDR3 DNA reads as TGTGCCAGCAGTTACTCGGTGGGGGAGGGAGAGACCCAGTACTTC. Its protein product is CASSYSVGEGETQYF.

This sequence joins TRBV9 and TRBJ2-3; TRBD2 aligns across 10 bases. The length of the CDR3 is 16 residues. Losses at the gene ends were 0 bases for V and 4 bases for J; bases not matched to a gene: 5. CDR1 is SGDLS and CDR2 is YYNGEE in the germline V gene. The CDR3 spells CASSVGTSGDADTQYF. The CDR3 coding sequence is TGTGCCAGCAGCGTAGGAACTAGCGGGGATGCAGATACGCAGTATTTT.

The CDR3 DNA is TGTGCCAGCACCGACGCAGGGTTTGAGCAGTTCTTC. Protein product: CASTDAGFEQFF. This chain links TRBV12-3 or TRBV12-4 with TRBJ2-1; TRBD1 might be the D (5 bases). The V end was cut by 7 bases, the J end by 9 bases, with 13 bases between. The CDR3 has 12 amino acids.

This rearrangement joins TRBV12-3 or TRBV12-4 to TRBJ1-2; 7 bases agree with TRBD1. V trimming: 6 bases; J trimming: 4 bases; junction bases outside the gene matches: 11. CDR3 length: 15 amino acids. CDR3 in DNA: TGTGCCAGCAGCCCACTCCGGACAGGCCCCTATGGCTACACCTTC. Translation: CASSPLRTGPYGYTF.